The 31 T cell receptor beta chains below were found in one sample sequenced in a study of CXCR3-negative and CXCR3-positive naive CD8 T cells. It was by 5' RACE with UMI labels that the TRB cDNA libraries were prepared. One entry per CDR3 protein, without DNA, is what TCRdb gives after re-calling the 5' RACE reads. The sample includes over 45,000 distinct CDR3 sequences. Input material: naive CXCR3- CD8+ T cells from blood. The subset was: CD45RO-CCR7+CD27+CD95- naive CD8+ T cells lacking CXCR3 (TNR3-). These receptors originate from a human donor in good health. Some clones in this sample may be carry-over from other donors' samples.

The chain is built from TRBV14 and TRBJ1-2; absent DNA, TCRdb's TRBD1 call cannot be checked. CDR3 size: 17 residues. Germline CDR1 and CDR2: SGHDN and FVKESK. CDR3 residues: CASSQDGFGQGDYGYTF. Complete variable domain (other parts from reference TRBV14 and TRBJ1-2): EAGVTQFPSHSVIEKGQTVTLRCDPISGHDNLYWYRRVMGKEIKFLLHFVKESKQDESGMPNNRFLAERTGGTYSTLKVQPAELEDSGVYFCASSQDGFGQGDYGYTFGSGTRLTVV.

The chain combines TRBV7-8 with TRBJ2-3; TCRdb proposes TRBD2, but this gene call is untestable without DNA. The CDR3 extends over 18 amino acids. The V gene's germline CDR1 is SGHVS and CDR2 FQNEAQ. The CDR3 region is CASSLGGTSGRATDTQYF.

This chain joins TRBV28 and TRBJ2-7; the TCRdb call, TRBD1, lacks DNA for checking. From germline, CDR1 is MDHEN and CDR2 SYDVKM. The CDR3 has 12 residues. The CDR3 sequence is CASSLDQGTKYF.

The J gene is TRBJ2-1, the V gene TRBV5-5; TCRdb selects TRBD1, and the lack of DNA leaves this call unchecked. Looked up from germline, CDR1 is SGHKS and CDR2 is YYEKEE (reference sequence). CDR3 size: 15 residues. CDR3 residues: CASSTGTGEYNEQFF.

This chain joins TRBV20-1 and TRBJ1-5; TCRdb returns TRBD1, unconfirmable since there is no DNA. Germline values: CDR1 DFQATT, CDR2 SNEGSKA (reference sequence). The CDR3 sequence is 16 residues long. The CDR3 loop reads CSASPGDRGLDQPQHF.

The V gene is TRBV4-1, the J gene TRBJ2-1; TCRdb outputs TRBD1, but without DNA this stays unchecked. CDR3 length: 17 residues. Germline lookup yields CDR1 MGHRA and CDR2 YSYEKL. CDR3: CASSQDATGQAISEQFF.

This CDR3 is CASSAVDPLGHEQFF. V usage is TRBV12-3 or TRBV12-4 and J usage is TRBJ2-1; TCRdb proposes TRBD1, but this gene call is untestable without DNA. CDR3 length equals 15 residues.

The rearrangement joins TRBV10-2 to TRBJ2-7; TCRdb returns TRBD2, unconfirmable since there is no DNA. The germline V gene has CDR1 WSHSY and CDR2 SAAADI. This CDR3 has 18 residues. The CDR3 here is CASSESNPLSGGSYEQYF.

The J gene is TRBJ1-1, the V gene TRBV2. Germline V gene sequence: CDR1 SNHLY, CDR2 FYNNEI. CDR3 length: 12 amino acids. This CDR3 is CASSGERVEAFF.

The V gene is TRBV12-3 or TRBV12-4, the J gene TRBJ1-4. This CDR3 is 12 amino acids long. This CDR3 is CASSFVLEKLFF.

The chain recombines TRBV7-8 with TRBJ2-4. Germline assignment: CDR1 SGHVS and CDR2 FQNEAQ. The CDR3 extends over 15 amino acids. The CDR3 protein is CASSLGHRAKNIQYF.

The chain has TRBV27 and TRBJ2-7; TCRdb returns TRBD1, unconfirmable since there is no DNA. This CDR3 region has 13 residues. Germline CDR1 MNHEY, CDR2 SMNVEV (reference sequence). CDR3 sequence: CASSLSVGGEQYF.

The chain uses TRBV19 and TRBJ2-7. The CDR3 has 13 residues. Germline assignment: CDR1 LNHDA and CDR2 SQIVND (reference sequence). The CDR3 region is CASSTDVSYEQYF.

V is TRBV29-1 and J is TRBJ2-5; TCRdb designates TRBD2, a call that cannot be tested without DNA. Looked up from germline, CDR1 is SQVTM and CDR2 is ANQGSEA. This CDR3 spans 13 amino acids. This CDR3 is CSVIAGALETQYF.

The chain employs TRBV7-6 and TRBJ2-1. CDR3 length equals 14 residues. The germline V gene encodes CDR1 SGHVS and CDR2 FNYEAQ. CDR3: CASSLGNPYNEQFF.

The gene calls are TRBV20-1 and TRBJ2-7; lacking DNA, the TRBD2 call made by TCRdb goes unchecked. The CDR3 extends over 15 amino acids. Germline V gives CDR1 DFQATT, CDR2 SNEGSKA (reference sequence). The CDR3 loop is CSAGTSGLEGYEQYF.

V and J are TRBV27 and TRBJ1-2. Germline V gene data show CDR1 as MNHEY and CDR2 as SMNVEV (reference sequence). CDR3 length: 13 residues. The CDR3 sequence is CASRLPQVYGYTF.

This chain joins TRBV4-2 and TRBJ2-1. This CDR3 comprises 16 residues. Germline CDR1 is LGHNA and CDR2 is YNFKEQ. The CDR3 sequence is CASSQVYASSYNEQFF.

The chain has TRBV19 and TRBJ2-7. The CDR3 length is 11 residues. Germline assignment: CDR1 LNHDA and CDR2 SQIVND (reference sequence). The CDR3 protein is CASSMMDEQYF.

This chain links TRBV12-3 or TRBV12-4 with TRBJ2-7; without DNA, the TCRdb call of TRBD1 cannot be checked. CDR3 length: 14 amino acids. This CDR3 is CASSPGTASLGQYF.

This chain uses TRBV7-2 with TRBJ1-5. Germline lookup yields CDR1 SGHTA and CDR2 FQGNSA. CDR3 length: 14 amino acids. The CDR3 protein is CASSLKGTNQPQHF.

The chain links TRBV20-1 to TRBJ2-7. Germline lookup yields CDR1 DFQATT and CDR2 SNEGSKA (reference sequence). The CDR3 consists of 12 residues. CDR3 loop: CSARGSSYEQYF.

The rearrangement joins TRBV10-3 to TRBJ1-3. The V gene's germline CDR1 is ENHRY and CDR2 SYGVKD. This CDR3 contains 16 residues. The CDR3 is CAISESAGVGGNTIYF.

The CDR3 sequence: CASSVDGGDTEAFF. The chain carries TRBV5-1 and TRBJ1-1; the TCRdb D gene call, TRBD1, has no DNA to confirm it. The germline V gene encodes CDR1 SGHRS and CDR2 YFSETQ. The CDR3 loop spans 14 amino acids.

The chain couples TRBV7-3 to TRBJ1-1; TCRdb's D gene call, TRBD1, goes unchecked for lack of DNA. Germline lookup yields CDR1 SGHTA and CDR2 FQGTGA. The CDR3 contains 15 residues. The CDR3 spells CASSLIQGTNTEAFF.

V and J are TRBV5-5 and TRBJ2-5; TCRdb gives TRBD2 as the D gene, but with no DNA this cannot be confirmed. CDR1 and CDR2 from the germline V gene are SGHKS and YYEKEE (reference sequence). There are 15 residues in the CDR3. CDR3 sequence reads: CASSLEGDGQETQYF.

CDR3 loop: CASSPRLRDSSYSNQPQHF. The J gene is TRBJ1-5, the V gene TRBV7-2; the D call from TCRdb, TRBD1, cannot be confirmed without DNA. CDR1 is SGHTA and CDR2 is FQGNSA in the germline V gene. This CDR3 is built from 19 residues.

The chain employs TRBV7-3 and TRBJ2-5; the TCRdb D gene call, TRBD2, has no DNA to confirm it. Germline V gives CDR1 SGHTA, CDR2 FQGTGA. CDR3 length: 15 residues. CDR3 in amino acids: CASSESGTSAETQYF.

CDR3 protein: CASSQEPTQSSYNEQFF. The V gene is TRBV4-1, the J gene TRBJ2-1. The length of the CDR3 is 17 residues. Germline-derived CDR1 and CDR2 are MGHRA and YSYEKL.

The rearrangement joins TRBV28 to TRBJ2-7; there is no DNA to check the TCRdb D call of TRBD1. The length of the CDR3 is 16 residues. CDR1 is MDHEN, CDR2 SYDVKM, per germline. CDR3 sequence: CASSFGFGGNGYEQYF.

This chain joins TRBV4-3 and TRBJ2-5; TCRdb designates TRBD1, a call that cannot be tested without DNA. Looked up from germline, CDR1 is LGHNA and CDR2 is YSLEER. The length of the CDR3 is 18 residues. Here the CDR3 reads CASSPSLPRGTDQETQYF.